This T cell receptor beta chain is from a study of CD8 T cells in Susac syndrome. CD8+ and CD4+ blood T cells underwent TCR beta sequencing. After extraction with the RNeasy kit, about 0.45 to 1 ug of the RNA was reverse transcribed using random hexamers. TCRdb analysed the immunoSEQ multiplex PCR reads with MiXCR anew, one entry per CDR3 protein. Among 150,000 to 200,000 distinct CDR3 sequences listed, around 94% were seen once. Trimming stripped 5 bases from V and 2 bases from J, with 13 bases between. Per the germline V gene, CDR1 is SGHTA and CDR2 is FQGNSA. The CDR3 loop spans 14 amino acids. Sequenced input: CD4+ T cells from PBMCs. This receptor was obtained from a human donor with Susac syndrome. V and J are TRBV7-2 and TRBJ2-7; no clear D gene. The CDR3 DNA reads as TGTGCCAGCAGCCCCCGGCTTGGCCCCTACGAGCAGTACTTC. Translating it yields CASSPRLGPYEQYF.